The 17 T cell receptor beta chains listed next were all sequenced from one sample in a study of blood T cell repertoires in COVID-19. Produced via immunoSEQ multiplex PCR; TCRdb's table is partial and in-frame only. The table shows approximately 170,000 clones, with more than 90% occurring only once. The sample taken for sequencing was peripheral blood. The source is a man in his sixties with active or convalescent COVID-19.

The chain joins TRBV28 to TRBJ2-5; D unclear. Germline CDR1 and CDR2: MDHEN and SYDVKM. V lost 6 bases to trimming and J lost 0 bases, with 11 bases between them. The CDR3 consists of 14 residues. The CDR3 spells CASSVPTNQETQYF. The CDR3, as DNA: TGTGCCAGCAGCGTTCCCACAAACCAAGAGACCCAGTACTTC.

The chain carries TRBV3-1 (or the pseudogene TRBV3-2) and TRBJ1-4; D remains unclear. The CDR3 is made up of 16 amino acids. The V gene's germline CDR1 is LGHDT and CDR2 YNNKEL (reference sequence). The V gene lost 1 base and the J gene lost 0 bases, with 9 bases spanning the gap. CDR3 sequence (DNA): TGTGCCAGCAGCCAAGTCGTGTTTGCAACTAATGAAAAACTGTTTTTT. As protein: CASSQVVFATNEKLFF.

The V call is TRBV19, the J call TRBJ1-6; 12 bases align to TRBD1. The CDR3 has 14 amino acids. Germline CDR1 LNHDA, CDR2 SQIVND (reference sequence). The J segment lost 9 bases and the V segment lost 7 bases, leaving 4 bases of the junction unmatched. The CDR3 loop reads CASKGTGGLSPLHF. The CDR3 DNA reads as TGTGCCAGTAAGGGGACAGGGGGCCTTTCACCCCTCCACTTT. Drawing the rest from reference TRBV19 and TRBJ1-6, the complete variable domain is DGGITQSPKYLFRKEGQNVTLSCEQNLNHDAMYWYRQDPGQGLRLIYYSQIVNDFQKGDIAEGYSVSREKKESFPLTVTSAQKNPTAFYLCASKGTGGLSPLHFGNGTRLTVT.

This CDR3 is CASRIRQGAYEQYF. In DNA form, the CDR3 reads TGCGCCAGCAGAATCAGGCAGGGGGCCTACGAGCAGTACTTC. The chain uses TRBV5-1 and TRBJ2-7; 7 bases are shared with TRBD1. The V gene end was trimmed by 5 bases and the J gene end by 2 bases; junction bases not matched to a gene: 7. The CDR3 has 14 amino acids. Germline V gene lookup returns CDR1 SGHRS and CDR2 YFSETQ.

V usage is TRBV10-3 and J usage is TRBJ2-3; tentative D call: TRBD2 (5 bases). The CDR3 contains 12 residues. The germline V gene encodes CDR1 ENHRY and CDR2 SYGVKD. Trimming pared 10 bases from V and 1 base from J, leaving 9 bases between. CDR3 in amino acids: CATRAGTDTQYF. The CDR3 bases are TGTGCCACCCGAGCGGGCACAGATACGCAGTATTTT.

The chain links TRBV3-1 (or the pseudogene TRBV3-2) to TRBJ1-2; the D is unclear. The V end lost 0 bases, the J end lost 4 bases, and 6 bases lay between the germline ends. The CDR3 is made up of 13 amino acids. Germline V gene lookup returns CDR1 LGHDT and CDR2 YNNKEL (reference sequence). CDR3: CASSQDGIYGYTF. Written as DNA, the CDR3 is TGTGCCAGCAGCCAAGATGGCATCTATGGCTACACCTTC.

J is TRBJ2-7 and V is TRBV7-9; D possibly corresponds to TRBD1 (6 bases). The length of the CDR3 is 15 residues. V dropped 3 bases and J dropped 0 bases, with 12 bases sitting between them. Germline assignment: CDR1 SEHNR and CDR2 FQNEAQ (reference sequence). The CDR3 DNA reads TGTGCCAGCAGCTTGGGGGCAGGAAGCTCCTACGAGCAGTACTTC. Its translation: CASSLGAGSSYEQYF.

This CDR3 is CASSLGREGPYNEQFF. In nucleotides, the CDR3 is TGCGCCAGCAGCTTGGGGCGGGAGGGCCCCTACAATGAGCAGTTCTTC. The chain employs TRBV5-1 and TRBJ2-1; 9 nucleotides align to TRBD2. This CDR3 has 16 residues. J lost 2 bases, V lost 0 bases, and 3 bases had no gene match. The germline gives CDR1 SGHRS, CDR2 YFSETQ.

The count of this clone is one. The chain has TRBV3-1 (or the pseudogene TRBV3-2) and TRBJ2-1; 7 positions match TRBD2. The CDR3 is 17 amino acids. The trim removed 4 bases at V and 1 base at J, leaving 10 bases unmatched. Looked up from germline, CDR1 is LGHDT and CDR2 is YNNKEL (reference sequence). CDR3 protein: CASSPTWGGGSYNEQFF. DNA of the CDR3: TGTGCCAGCAGCCCCACTTGGGGGGGAGGTTCCTACAATGAGCAGTTCTTC.

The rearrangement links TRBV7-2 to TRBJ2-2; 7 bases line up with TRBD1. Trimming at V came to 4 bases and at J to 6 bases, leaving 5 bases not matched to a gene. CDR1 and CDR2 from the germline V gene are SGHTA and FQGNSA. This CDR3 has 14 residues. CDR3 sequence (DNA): TGTGCCAGCAGCTCACGCACAGGGGCCGGGGAGCTGTTTTTT. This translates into CASSSRTGAGELFF.

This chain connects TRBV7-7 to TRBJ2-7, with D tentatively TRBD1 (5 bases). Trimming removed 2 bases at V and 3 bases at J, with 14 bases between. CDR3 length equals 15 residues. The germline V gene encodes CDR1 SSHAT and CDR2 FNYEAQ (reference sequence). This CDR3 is CASSLNPGIVYEQYF. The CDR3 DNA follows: TGTGCCAGCAGCTTAAATCCAGGGATAGTCTACGAGCAGTACTTC.

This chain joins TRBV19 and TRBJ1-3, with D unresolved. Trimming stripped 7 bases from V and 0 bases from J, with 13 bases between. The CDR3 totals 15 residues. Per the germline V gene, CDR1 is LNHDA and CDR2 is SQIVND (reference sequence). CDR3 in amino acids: CASTWSTASGNTIYF. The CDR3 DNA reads TGTGCCAGTACTTGGTCCACAGCCTCTGGAAACACCATATATTTT.

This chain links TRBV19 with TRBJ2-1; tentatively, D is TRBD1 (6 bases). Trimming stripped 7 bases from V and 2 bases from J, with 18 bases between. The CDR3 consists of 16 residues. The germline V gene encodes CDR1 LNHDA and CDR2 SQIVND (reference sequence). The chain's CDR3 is CASTPPQGHTYNEQFF. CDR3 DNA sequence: TGTGCCAGTACCCCACCCCAGGGGCATACCTACAATGAGCAGTTCTTC.

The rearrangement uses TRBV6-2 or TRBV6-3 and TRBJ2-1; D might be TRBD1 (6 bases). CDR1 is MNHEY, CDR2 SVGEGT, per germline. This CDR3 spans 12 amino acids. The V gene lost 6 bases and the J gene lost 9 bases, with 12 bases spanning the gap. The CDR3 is CASSDTGTEQFF. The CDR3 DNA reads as TGTGCCAGCAGCGACACAGGGACTGAGCAGTTCTTC.

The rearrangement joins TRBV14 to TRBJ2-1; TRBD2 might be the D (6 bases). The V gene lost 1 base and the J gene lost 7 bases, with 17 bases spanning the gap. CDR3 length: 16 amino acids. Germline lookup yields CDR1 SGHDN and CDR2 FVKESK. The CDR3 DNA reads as TGTGCCAGCAGCCAAGGGTCAGGGCTAGGAGGGAATGAGCAGTTCTTC. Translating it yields CASSQGSGLGGNEQFF. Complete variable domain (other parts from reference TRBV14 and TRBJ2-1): EAGVTQFPSHSVIEKGQTVTLRCDPISGHDNLYWYRRVMGKEIKFLLHFVKESKQDESGMPNNRFLAERTGGTYSTLKVQPAELEDSGVYFCASSQGSGLGGNEQFFGPGTRLTVL.

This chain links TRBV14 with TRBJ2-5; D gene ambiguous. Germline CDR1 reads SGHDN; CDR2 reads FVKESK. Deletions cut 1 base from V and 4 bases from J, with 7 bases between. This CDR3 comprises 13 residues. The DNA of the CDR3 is TGTGCCAGCAGCCAAGTCCTCGGAGAGACCCAGTACTTC. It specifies CASSQVLGETQYF.

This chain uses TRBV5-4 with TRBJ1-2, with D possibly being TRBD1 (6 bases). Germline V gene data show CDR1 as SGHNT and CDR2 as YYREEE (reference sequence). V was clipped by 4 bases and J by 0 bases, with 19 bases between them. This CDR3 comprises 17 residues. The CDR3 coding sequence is TGTGCCAGCAGCCAAGCACAGGGCCCCCAAACTAACTATGGCTACACCTTC. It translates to CASSQAQGPQTNYGYTF.